A single sample is the source of the 17 T cell receptor beta chains below, sequenced in a study of T cells after posttransplantation cyclophosphamide. Sequenced by immunoSEQ multiplex PCR; TCRdb stores in-frame clones only, minus some. Of some 1,900 clones in the sample, 94% were seen once. Sample: CD4+ T cells sorted from bone marrow. The receptor source for this set is a woman aged 50 to 60 in good health and a related stem cell transplant donor.

This chain links TRBV6-4 with TRBJ2-3; the D is unclear. Trimming left V 5 bases short and J 4 bases short, with 10 bases between. The CDR3 is made up of 13 amino acids. Germline-derived CDR1 and CDR2 are MRHNA and SNTAGT. The CDR3 DNA sequence: TGTGCCAGCAGTCTAAATTCGGCAGATACGCAGTATTTT. Its translation: CASSLNSADTQYF.

The chain joins TRBV25-1 to TRBJ1-6, with D perhaps matching TRBD1 (6 bases). Germline V gene sequence: CDR1 MGHDK, CDR2 SYGVNS. This CDR3 is 15 amino acids long. V was trimmed by 4 bases and J by 7 bases, leaving 14 bases between them. CDR3: CASSGFAGENSPLHF. The CDR3 DNA is TGTGCCAGCAGTGGATTTGCAGGGGAAAATTCACCCCTCCACTTT.

This clone was seen once. V usage is TRBV5-1 and J usage is TRBJ2-1; TRBD1 matches 7 bases. CDR1 is SGHRS and CDR2 is YFSETQ in the germline V gene. The ends lost 6 bases at V and 8 bases at J; junction bases unmatched: 8. The CDR3 contains 13 residues. The CDR3 region is CASNTGAGDEQFF. The CDR3 region has the DNA TGCGCCAGCAATACAGGGGCAGGAGATGAGCAGTTCTTC.

This rearrangement joins TRBV4-1 to TRBJ1-1; D remains unclear. Trimming removed 0 bases from V and 7 bases from J, with 12 bases in between. Per germline, CDR1 MGHRA and CDR2 YSYEKL. CDR3 size: 14 residues. CDR3 bases: TGCGCCAGCAGCCAAGATTTTGTTCGGGGTGAAGCTTTCTTT. It encodes CASSQDFVRGEAFF.

V and J are TRBV15 and TRBJ1-1, with TRBD1 as a possible D gene (6 bases). Germline lookup yields CDR1 LNHNV and CDR2 YYDKDF (reference sequence). This CDR3 is built from 14 residues. V dropped 4 bases and J dropped 0 bases, with 9 bases sitting between them. In DNA form, the CDR3 reads TGTGCCACCAGCAAAGGACAGCTGAACACTGAAGCTTTCTTT. Residues: CATSKGQLNTEAFF.

This chain connects TRBV9 to TRBJ1-3; no definite D call. Trimming stripped 1 base from V and 0 bases from J, with 8 bases between. The CDR3 has 15 amino acids. Germline V gene sequence: CDR1 SGDLS, CDR2 YYNGEE. CDR3 in amino acids: CASSVSLNSGNTIYF. The CDR3 bases are TGTGCCAGCAGCGTATCTCTAAACTCTGGAAACACCATATATTTT.

This rearrangement joins TRBV7-3 to TRBJ2-3; unclear D gene. The CDR3 has 12 residues. V was pared by 5 bases and J by 3 bases, with 6 bases between. The V gene's germline CDR1 is SGHTA and CDR2 FQGTGA. CDR3 residues: CASSQSTDTQYF. DNA for the CDR3: TGTGCCAGCAGCCAATCAACAGATACGCAGTATTTT.

V and J are TRBV5-1 and TRBJ2-2; D not certain. This CDR3 contains 15 residues. V was trimmed by 4 bases and J by 3 bases, leaving 13 bases between them. The V gene's germline CDR1 is SGHRS and CDR2 YFSETQ. CDR3 in amino acids: CASSLLSADTGELFF. The CDR3 nucleotides read TGCGCCAGCAGCCTCTTGAGCGCGGACACCGGGGAGCTGTTTTTT.

The chain recombines TRBV11-2 with TRBJ2-1, with 12 bases that match TRBD1. This CDR3 region has 18 residues. The germline gives CDR1 SGHAT, CDR2 FQNNGV. Trimming cost V 5 bases and J 4 bases; bases outside gene matches: 12. CDR3 DNA: TGTGCCAGCAGCCTGCGGGACAGGGGGCGGGTACCTTACAATGAGCAGTTCTTC. It encodes CASSLRDRGRVPYNEQFF.

This chain uses TRBV2 with TRBJ1-6; D is uncertain. V was cut by 6 bases and J by 13 bases, with 10 bases left in between. The germline gives CDR1 SNHLY, CDR2 FYNNEI. The CDR3 spans 11 residues. CDR3 sequence reads: CASRGSGPLHF. CDR3 nucleotide sequence: TGTGCCAGCAGAGGTTCGGGGCCCCTCCACTTT.

This chain uses TRBV30 with TRBJ2-2; a possible D gene is TRBD1 (6 bases). Germline-derived CDR1 and CDR2 are GTSNPN and SVGIG (reference sequence). The CDR3 covers 14 residues. The V and J ends lost 5 bases and 8 bases respectively, with 18 bases between them. CDR3 DNA: TGTGCCTGGTCTCAGGGGTGGGTAGTGGGGGAGCTGTTTTTT. This sequence encodes CAWSQGWVVGELFF.

The J gene is TRBJ2-2, the V gene TRBV19, with a tentative D call TRBD2 (5 bases). CDR3 length equals 14 residues. The ends were cut back, 7 bases at V and 2 bases at J, with 11 bases in the middle. Germline V CDR1 and CDR2: LNHDA, SQIVND (reference sequence). As DNA, the CDR3 is TGTGCCAGTACCCCAGGAGGCAACACCGGGGAGCTGTTTTTT. Translation: CASTPGGNTGELFF.

The rearrangement joins TRBV18 to TRBJ2-1; D may be TRBD1 (5 bases). The V gene's germline CDR1 is KGHSH and CDR2 LQKENI. V gave up 3 bases and J gave up 3 bases, with 18 bases separating them. The CDR3 totals 17 residues. The CDR3 sequence: CASSPKLPTVNYNEQFF. CDR3 nucleotide sequence: TGTGCCAGCTCACCTAAACTACCGACAGTGAACTACAATGAGCAGTTCTTC.

The gene calls are TRBV5-1 and TRBJ2-7; 9 nucleotides match TRBD2. The length of the CDR3 is 14 residues. Losses at the gene ends were 4 bases for V and 4 bases for J; bases not matched to a gene: 6. Looked up from germline, CDR1 is SGHRS and CDR2 is YFSETQ. CDR3: CASSAGGPGYEQYF. CDR3 in DNA: TGCGCCAGCAGCGCGGGGGGGCCTGGGTACGAGCAGTACTTC.

The chain carries TRBV5-1 and TRBJ2-7, with 12 bases matching TRBD1. Trimming took 2 bases from V and 7 from J; bases not matched to a gene: 10. Germline CDR1 reads SGHRS; CDR2 reads YFSETQ. This CDR3 has 16 amino acids. CDR3 sequence reads: CASSLQPGQGAGEQYF. DNA of the CDR3: TGCGCCAGCAGCTTACAACCGGGACAGGGGGCGGGGGAGCAGTACTTC.

The DNA for the CDR3 is TGTGCCAGCAGCCAAACAGGGAACACTGAAGCTTTCTTT. Its translation is CASSQTGNTEAFF. V and J are TRBV7-3 and TRBJ1-1; weak D call: TRBD1 (5 bases). Germline-derived CDR1 and CDR2 are SGHTA and FQGTGA. The CDR3 length is 13 residues. V was pared by 5 bases and J by 1 base, with 8 bases between.

The rearrangement uses TRBV10-2 and TRBJ1-4; D is perhaps TRBD1 (6 bases). The germline V gene encodes CDR1 WSHSY and CDR2 SAAADI. Deletions cut 8 bases from V and 0 bases from J, with 16 bases between. This CDR3 is built from 16 residues. CDR3 nucleotide sequence: TGCGCCAGCCGGGGGAGGGGGGATCCAACTAATGAAAAACTGTTTTTT. Translating gives CASRGRGDPTNEKLFF.